This T cell receptor beta chain appears in the sequencing data of a study of radiotherapy plus CTLA-4 blockade in lung cancer. Study overall: Patients showed objective responses in 15% to 20% of cases and disease control in roughly 31%. Broader study findings: The best predictor of response was reported to be early blood T cell clone dynamics, with interferon-beta.

CDR1 and CDR2 from the germline V gene are MNHNY and SVGAGI (reference sequence). The junction had 1 base not matched to a gene; V was cut back by 4 bases and J by 4 bases. The CDR3 contains 13 residues. This clone was observed once. No antigen is known for it. Measured with immunoSEQ multiplex PCR; TCRdb has only the in-frame clones, and not every one. The sample carries roughly 86,000 clones, roughly 87% recorded once. This receptor was identified in a human donor with non-small cell lung cancer who had stable disease on radiotherapy plus ipilimumab. The chain joins TRBV6-6 to TRBJ2-1; 7 nucleotides agree with TRBD2. Here the sequenced sample was peripheral blood, taken from a patient treated with radiotherapy plus ipilimumab. CDR3 sequence reads: CASSWGGYNEQFF. CDR3 DNA sequence: TGTGCCAGCAGTTGGGGGGGATACAATGAGCAGTTCTTC.